This T cell receptor beta chain was recorded in a study of T cells in Graves' hyperthyroidism and ophthalmopathy. Study details: Peripheral blood was obtained at initial diagnosis, preceding any treatment.

Regions amplified from RNA transcripts were the TCR beta CDR3 regions. During a first-round RT-PCR of the TCR CDR3, the HTBI primer set was used. TCRdb reanalysed the multiplex PCR reads using MiXCR and keeps one entry per CDR3 protein. Here the sample spans approximately 410,000 distinct CDR3 sequences, roughly 13% being singletons. Whole-study findings and limits: Among clonotypes expanded in thyroid above 0.001, most were also found in blood.

Losses at the gene ends were 4 bases for V and 6 bases for J; bases not matched to a gene: 8. The CDR3 consists of 16 residues. CDR1 is MDHEN and CDR2 is SYDVKM in the germline V gene. This clonotype was seen ten or more times. What it binds is not known. From 9 to 10 ml of fresh peripheral blood, PBMCs were isolated. The material sequenced was blood. The gene calls are TRBV28 and TRBJ2-1; 11 nucleotides agree with TRBD1. The clonotype was recovered from a woman between 18 and 29 years old with Graves' hyperthyroidism. CDR3 in amino acids: CASSSPGTGGFNEQFF. The CDR3 region has the DNA TGTGCCAGCAGTTCACCCGGGACAGGGGGGTTCAATGAGCAGTTCTTC.